This T cell receptor beta chain was recorded in a study of T-cell reconstitution after alpha-beta-depleted transplantation in children. Unique molecular identifiers were incorporated when the TCRbeta library was constructed. TCRdb re-called the PCR reads through MiXCR, storing one row per CDR3 protein. The table shows some 640,000 distinct CDR3 sequences, with roughly 15% occurring only once. This clonotype was recorded at least ten times. Germline CDR1 SQVTM, CDR2 ANQGSEA. The CDR3 is made up of 14 amino acids. The V gene end was trimmed by 1 base and the J gene end by 8 bases; junction bases not matched to a gene: 10.

This clonotype was sampled from a human donor who donated a stem cell graft to a child with acute myeloid leukemia. The sample consisted of PBMCs from the stem cell graft donor, taken from the stem cell graft. The chain employs TRBV29-1 and TRBJ1-1; 7 bases are a match to TRBD1. The DNA of the CDR3 is TGCAGCGTTGAAGGTGGGACAGCTGAACAAGAAGCTTTCTTT. Translating it yields CSVEGGTAEQEAFF. Full variable domain (remainder filled in from reference TRBV29-1 and TRBJ1-1): SAVISQKPSRDICQRGTSLTIQCQVDSQVTMMFWYRQQPGQSLTLIATANQGSEATYESGFVIDKFPISRPNLTFSTLTVSNMSPEDSSIYLCSVEGGTAEQEAFFGQGTRLTVV.